These 10 T cell receptor beta chains came from one sample sequenced in a study of blood T cell repertoires in COVID-19. The table came from immunoSEQ multiplex PCR; TCRdb's copy has only in-frame clones and leaves some out. In the table there are fewer than 500,000 clones, approximately 90% of which are singletons. The specimen was peripheral blood. All receptors come from a woman in her 30s with active or convalescent COVID-19.

As for this clone: Sequence at one end of the junction differs from germline and may be a read error. The chain recombines TRBV4-1 with TRBJ2-5, with D possibly TRBD1 on 7 matching bases. Germline assignment: CDR1 MGHRA and CDR2 YSYEKL. The CDR3 has 14 amino acids. Here the CDR3 reads CASSHEDREETRYF. The CDR3 coding sequence is TGCGCCAGCAGCCATGAAGACAGGGAGGAGACCCGGTACTTC.

This clone was seen only a few times. The CDR3 DNA follows: TGTGCCAGCAGCTTAGATCGGGGAGATATGAATGAAAAACTGTTTTTT. Amino acid sequence: CASSLDRGDMNEKLFF. The chain uses TRBV11-3 and TRBJ1-4; D is undetermined. The germline CDR1 and CDR2 sequences are SGHNT and YENEEA. This CDR3 has 16 residues. V lost 0 bases and J lost 5, with 13 bases in between. Based on the CDR3 plus reference TRBV11-3 and TRBJ1-4, the full variable domain is EAGVVQSPRYKIIEKKQPVAFWCNPISGHNTLYWYLQNLGQGPELLIRYENEEAVDDSQLPKDRFSAERLKGVDSTLKIQPAELGDSAVYLCASSLDRGDMNEKLFFGSGTQLSVL.

This rearrangement joins TRBV4-1 to TRBJ1-4; 7 bases align to TRBD1. Germline CDR1 MGHRA, CDR2 YSYEKL. The CDR3 is 18 amino acids. Trimming cost V 1 base and J 0 bases; bases outside gene matches: 8. The CDR3 is CASSQGDSPLSTNEKLFF. The CDR3 nucleotides read TGCGCCAGCAGCCAAGGGGACAGCCCCTTATCAACTAATGAAAAACTGTTTTTT.

The chain joins TRBV19 to TRBJ2-3, with 15 bases aligning to TRBD2. There are 17 residues in the CDR3. The V segment lost 3 bases and the J segment 3 bases; nucleotides outside the gene matches: 4. The germline V gene has CDR1 LNHDA and CDR2 SQIVND (reference sequence). Here the CDR3 DNA reads TGTGCCAGTAGTATGGGGACTAGCGGGAGGTCTACAGATACGCAGTATTTT. This encodes CASSMGTSGRSTDTQYF.

The chain recombines TRBV10-3 with TRBJ2-2; 8 bases are shared with TRBD2. CDR1 is ENHRY, CDR2 SYGVKD, per germline. This CDR3 region has 14 residues. J gave up 2 bases and V 9 bases, and 5 bases lay outside the gene matches. The CDR3 DNA sequence: TGTGCCATTGCAGCGGGGGTAAACACCGGGGAGCTGTTTTTT. This codes for CAIAAGVNTGELFF.

V and J are TRBV10-1 and TRBJ2-2, with 9 bases identical to TRBD1. The CDR3 is made up of 16 amino acids. Trimming took 4 bases from V and 6 from J; bases not matched to a gene: 9. The germline V gene has CDR1 WNHNN and CDR2 SYGVQD (reference sequence). The CDR3 DNA follows: TGCGCCAGCAGTGGAACAGGGGGCGGGTTTGCCGGGGAGCTGTTTTTT. As protein: CASSGTGGGFAGELFF.

J is TRBJ2-3 and V is TRBV5-1; the D gene is possibly TRBD1 (5 bases). V lost 1 base to trimming and J lost 3 bases, with 9 bases between them. The CDR3 loop spans 14 amino acids. Germline loops: CDR1 SGHRS, CDR2 YFSETQ. CDR3 in amino acids: CASSLPQDTDTQYF. As DNA, the CDR3 is TGCGCCAGCAGCTTGCCACAGGATACAGATACGCAGTATTTT.

This chain connects TRBV30 to TRBJ2-3; weak D call: TRBD1 (6 bases). The CDR3 covers 12 residues. Between the trimmed V and J ends, which lost 5 bases and 0 bases, there was a span of 6 bases. Germline CDR1 is GTSNPN and CDR2 is SVGIG (reference sequence). Here the CDR3 DNA reads TGTGCCTGGCAGGGGAGCACAGATACGCAGTATTTT. Residues: CAWQGSTDTQYF. Complete variable domain (other parts from reference TRBV30 and TRBJ2-3): SQTIHQWPATLVQPVGSPLSLECTVEGTSNPNLYWYRQAAGRGLQLLFYSVGIGQISSEVPQNLSASRPQDRQFILSSKKLLLSDSGFYLCAWQGSTDTQYFGPGTRLTVL.

The chain couples TRBV2 to TRBJ1-3; maybe TRBD1 (6 bases). This CDR3 spans 14 amino acids. Per the germline V gene, CDR1 is SNHLY and CDR2 is FYNNEI. V lost 7 bases, J lost 4 bases, and 14 bases lay in between. The CDR3 DNA is TGTGCCAGCACCCCACTGGGGACAGGAAACACCATATATTTT. Protein sequence: CASTPLGTGNTIYF.

Written as DNA, the CDR3 is TGTGCCAGCAGAATACCGGGGATGGGCGAGCAGTACTTC. It codes for CASRIPGMGEQYF. This chain connects TRBV28 to TRBJ2-7, with D possibly matching TRBD2 (5 bases). Trimming cost V 6 bases and J 6 bases, with 15 bases left between them. The CDR3 is 13 residues long. Per germline, CDR1 MDHEN and CDR2 SYDVKM.